Following are 25 T cell receptor beta chains from one sample sequenced in a study of T cell changes during pregnancy in multiple sclerosis. Produced via immunoSEQ multiplex PCR; TCRdb's table is partial and in-frame only. Of roughly 100,000 clones in the sample, about 90% were seen once. Material: peripheral blood, obtained after pregnancy. Receptors were obtained from a female donor with multiple sclerosis, enrolled in a pregnancy study.

CDR3 region: CASRRDSQTHYSNQPQHF. The CDR3 nucleotides read TGTGCCAGCAGACGGGACAGTCAGACTCATTATAGCAATCAGCCCCAGCATTTT. The chain employs TRBV28 and TRBJ1-5, with 7 bases aligning to TRBD1. The V segment lost 6 bases and the J segment 0 bases; nucleotides outside the gene matches: 14. The CDR3 is 18 amino acids. Germline CDR1 reads MDHEN; CDR2 reads SYDVKM.

The chain carries TRBV5-1 and TRBJ1-2; 12 positions match TRBD1. From germline, CDR1 is SGHRS and CDR2 YFSETQ. This CDR3 is 14 amino acids long. V was pared by 4 bases and J by 7 bases, with 5 bases of the junction left unmatched. The CDR3, as DNA: TGCGCCAGCAGCCCGGGACAGGGGGCGCCTGGCTACACCTTC. It is translated as CASSPGQGAPGYTF. Using reference TRBV5-1 and TRBJ1-2 for the parts outside the CDR3, the full variable domain is KAGVTQTPRYLIKTRGQQVTLSCSPISGHRSVSWYQQTPGQGLQFLFEYFSETQRNKGNFPGRFSGRQFSNSRSEMNVSTLELGDSALYLCASSPGQGAPGYTFGSGTRLTVV.

This chain connects TRBV11-2 to TRBJ2-7; TRBD2 is a possible D gene (6 bases). Germline lookup yields CDR1 SGHAT and CDR2 FQNNGV. Trimming removed 4 bases from V and 4 bases from J, with 23 bases in between. The CDR3 loop spans 17 amino acids. The CDR3 here is CASSSRREGRFGYEQYF. The DNA of the CDR3 is TGTGCCAGCAGCTCCCGGCGGGAAGGGCGATTCGGGTACGAGCAGTACTTC.

The rearrangement joins TRBV7-3 to TRBJ1-2; D perhaps matches TRBD1 (6 bases). The germline V and J ends were trimmed by 5 bases and 0 bases, with 10 bases remaining between them. Per the germline V gene, CDR1 is SGHTA and CDR2 is FQGTGA. The CDR3 runs 14 residues. The CDR3 DNA follows: TGTGCCAGCAGCCCGGACAGTGCTAACTATGGCTACACCTTC. Encoded protein: CASSPDSANYGYTF.

The rearrangement joins TRBV7-3 to TRBJ2-1; 9 bases are shared with TRBD1. The CDR3 contains 16 residues. In germline, CDR1 is SGHTA, CDR2 FQGTGA. V lost 5 bases and J lost 4; bases outside the gene matches: 9. The CDR3 sequence is CASSIEGTGKYNEQFF. The CDR3 DNA follows: TGTGCCAGCAGCATAGAGGGGACAGGGAAATACAATGAGCAGTTCTTC.

The chain is built from TRBV7-9 and TRBJ1-4; TRBD1 aligns across 11 bases. With 5 bases clipped from V and 4 bases from J, the junction kept 6 bases outside the gene matches. This CDR3 region has 16 residues. Germline V gene lookup returns CDR1 SEHNR and CDR2 FQNEAQ (reference sequence). CDR3 in amino acids: CASSPTGQGVNEKLFF. The DNA of the CDR3 is TGTGCCAGCAGCCCGACGGGACAGGGGGTTAATGAAAAACTGTTTTTT.

V is TRBV11-3 and J is TRBJ2-7; TRBD1 aligns across 8 bases. CDR1 and CDR2 (germline): SGHNT, YENEEA. The CDR3 runs 15 residues. V was clipped by 1 base and J by 3 bases; unmatched bases: 5. The CDR3 nucleotides are TGTGCCAGCAGCTTAGTGGGGACAGGAGACTACGAGCAGTACTTC. Its protein is CASSLVGTGDYEQYF.

This rearrangement joins TRBV5-4 to TRBJ1-1; D is possibly TRBD1 (5 bases). V lost 4 bases and J lost 2, with 15 bases in between. CDR1 is SGHNT and CDR2 is YYREEE in the germline V gene (reference sequence). The CDR3 extends over 15 amino acids. CDR3 sequence reads: CASSLGGGVNTEAFF. In DNA form, the CDR3 reads TGTGCCAGCAGCCTCGGCGGGGGGGTAAACACTGAAGCTTTCTTT. The full variable domain, with the rest looked up from reference TRBV5-4 and TRBJ1-1, is ETGVTQSPTHLIKTRGQQVTLRCSSQSGHNTVSWYQQALGQGPQFIFQYYREEENGRGNFPPRFSGLQFPNYSSELNVNALELDDSALYLCASSLGGGVNTEAFFGQGTRLTVV.

The chain couples TRBV2 to TRBJ1-2, with unresolved D. V gave up 1 base and J gave up 4 bases, with 10 bases separating them. This CDR3 contains 14 residues. From germline, CDR1 is SNHLY and CDR2 FYNNEI. The CDR3 is CASSEVPGGYGYTF. The CDR3, as DNA: TGTGCCAGCAGTGAAGTCCCCGGTGGCTATGGCTACACCTTC.

V gene TRBV27 combines with J gene TRBJ2-1, with D tentatively TRBD2 (5 bases). From germline, CDR1 is MNHEY and CDR2 SMNVEV (reference sequence). Trimming pared 2 bases from V and 7 bases from J, leaving 12 bases between. This CDR3 has 14 amino acids. The CDR3 DNA reads as TGTGCCAGCAGTTTAAGACCCGGGGTAAATGAGCAGTTCTTC. Its translation is CASSLRPGVNEQFF.

This chain joins TRBV9 and TRBJ1-1; D remains unclear. Germline V gene data show CDR1 as SGDLS and CDR2 as YYNGEE. The CDR3 has 14 residues. Trimming cost V 2 bases and J 4 bases, with 12 bases left between them. CDR3 in DNA: TGTGCCAGCAGCGTCGATCGGGTTTTCACTGAAGCTTTCTTT. Translated, it gives CASSVDRVFTEAFF.

J is TRBJ2-5 and V is TRBV2; TRBD1 aligns across 9 bases. J gave up 5 bases and V 8 bases, and 9 bases lay outside the gene matches. The CDR3 runs 14 residues. From germline, CDR1 is SNHLY and CDR2 FYNNEI. CDR3 coding DNA: TGTGCCAGCCGGGGGGACAGGGTATGGGAGACCCAGTACTTC. It is translated as CASRGDRVWETQYF.

The CDR3 here is CASSQSGSLRETQYF. The CDR3 DNA follows: TGTGCCAGCAGCCAGAGCGGGAGTTTAAGAGAGACCCAGTACTTC. The chain couples TRBV25-1 to TRBJ2-5, with 8 bases aligning to TRBD2. Germline values: CDR1 MGHDK, CDR2 SYGVNS. This CDR3 is built from 15 residues. V shed 6 bases and J 4 bases; nucleotides not matched to a gene: 10.

V gene TRBV19 combines with J gene TRBJ2-7; perhaps TRBD1 as D (7 bases). The ends were cut back, 3 bases at V and 1 base at J, with 16 bases in the middle. The germline gives CDR1 LNHDA, CDR2 SQIVND (reference sequence). This CDR3 has 16 amino acids. CDR3 in amino acids: CASSITRQGGSYEQYF. CDR3 nucleotide sequence: TGTGCCAGTAGTATTACCAGACAGGGAGGTTCCTACGAGCAGTACTTC.

The chain carries TRBV5-1 and TRBJ2-2; 11 bases map to TRBD2. The CDR3 covers 17 residues. CDR1 and CDR2 (germline): SGHRS, YFSETQ. V lost 0 bases to trimming and J lost 7 bases; unmatched junction nucleotides: 8. The CDR3, as DNA: TGCGCCAGCAGCTTGGTCGGTAGCGGGGGGGCCTACGGGGAGCTGTTTTTT. Translating gives CASSLVGSGGAYGELFF. Full variable domain (rest looked up from reference TRBV5-1 and TRBJ2-2): KAGVTQTPRYLIKTRGQQVTLSCSPISGHRSVSWYQQTPGQGLQFLFEYFSETQRNKGNFPGRFSGRQFSNSRSEMNVSTLELGDSALYLCASSLVGSGGAYGELFFGEGSRLTVL.

The V gene is TRBV7-9, the J gene TRBJ2-1; D unresolved. Germline CDR1 SEHNR, CDR2 FQNEAQ (reference sequence). With 2 bases removed from V and 7 bases from J, the gap between germline ends came to 6 bases. The CDR3 runs to 12 residues. CDR3 loop: CASSLSRNEQFF. The CDR3 DNA reads TGTGCCAGCAGCTTATCGAGAAATGAGCAGTTCTTC.

V and J are TRBV7-9 and TRBJ1-2; the match to TRBD1 covers 8 bases. From germline, CDR1 is SEHNR and CDR2 FQNEAQ (reference sequence). The CDR3 contains 18 residues. J gave up 1 base and V 1 base, and 11 bases lay outside the gene matches. The CDR3 DNA sequence: TGTGCCAGCAGCTTAGGGGCGACAGGGGAGCTCAGTAACTATGGCTACACCTTC. As protein: CASSLGATGELSNYGYTF.

The chain carries TRBV5-8 and TRBJ1-1; possibly TRBD1 for D (6 bases). From germline, CDR1 is SGHTS and CDR2 YDEGEE. Trimming cost V 0 bases and J 12 bases, with 12 bases left between them. The CDR3 runs to 12 residues. This chain's CDR3 is CASSLGGLLTFF. In nucleotides, the CDR3 is TGTGCCAGCAGCTTGGGGGGGCTTTTAACTTTCTTT.

This chain joins TRBV19 and TRBJ2-1, with TRBD2 matching 7 bases. V shed 2 bases, J shed 6 bases, and the junction held 7 bases outside the gene matches. CDR1 and CDR2 from the germline V gene are LNHDA and SQIVND (reference sequence). The CDR3 has 15 residues. In DNA, the CDR3 is TGTGCCAGTAGTATATCGGGAGGAGCAGGCAATGAGCAGTTCTTC. This encodes CASSISGGAGNEQFF.

The chain is built from TRBV4-1 and TRBJ2-1; 10 positions match TRBD2. Germline V CDR1 and CDR2: MGHRA, YSYEKL. The CDR3 has 15 amino acids. V lost 4 bases to trimming and J lost 10 bases; unmatched junction nucleotides: 10. The CDR3 DNA sequence: TGCGCCAGCAGCCGCCCTAGCGGGAGCCCCGGGGAGCAGTTCTTC. It yields the protein CASSRPSGSPGEQFF.

The chain uses TRBV11-2 and TRBJ2-7, with 11 bases aligning to TRBD2. The length of the CDR3 is 15 residues. Germline V gene lookup returns CDR1 SGHAT and CDR2 FQNNGV. V gave up 5 bases and J gave up 4 bases; unmatched junction bases: 7. The CDR3, as DNA: TGTGCCAGCAGCATTTTAGCGGGAGGGCGATACGAGCAGTACTTC. It translates to CASSILAGGRYEQYF.

CDR3: CASSLELAGGGEQFF. In nucleotides, the CDR3 is TGTGCCAGCAGCTTAGAACTAGCGGGGGGTGGTGAGCAGTTCTTC. The chain is built from TRBV7-3 and TRBJ2-1; 12 nucleotides agree with TRBD2. V gave up 2 bases and J gave up 9 bases; unmatched junction bases: 5. The length of the CDR3 is 15 residues. Germline CDR1 is SGHTA and CDR2 is FQGTGA.

V usage is TRBV13 and J usage is TRBJ2-5; D unclear. Germline V lookup: CDR1 PRHDT, CDR2 FYEKMQ (reference sequence). The V gene lost 0 bases and the J gene lost 2 bases, with 10 bases spanning the gap. CDR3 length: 15 residues. The CDR3 region has the DNA TGTGCCAGCAGCTTAGGTGGGTTCGGGCAAGAGACCCAGTACTTC. It is translated as CASSLGGFGQETQYF.

The CDR3 is CASSLSNRWGANVLTF. The CDR3 DNA follows: TGTGCCAGCAGCTTGTCGAACCGGTGGGGGGCCAACGTCCTGACTTTC. The chain joins TRBV5-4 to TRBJ2-6; D call uncertain. V was cut by 1 base and J by 4 bases, with 12 bases left in between. Germline CDR1 and CDR2: SGHNT and YYREEE (reference sequence). CDR3 length equals 16 residues.

The gene calls are TRBV4-2 and TRBJ2-1; 15 positions agree with TRBD2. V dropped 4 bases and J dropped 2; count of bases not matched to a gene: 3. Germline V gene sequence: CDR1 LGHNA, CDR2 YNFKEQ. The CDR3 covers 17 residues. The CDR3 reads CASSRTSGGVAYNEQFF. CDR3 coding DNA: TGTGCCAGCAGCCGGACTAGCGGGGGGGTTGCCTACAATGAGCAGTTCTTC.